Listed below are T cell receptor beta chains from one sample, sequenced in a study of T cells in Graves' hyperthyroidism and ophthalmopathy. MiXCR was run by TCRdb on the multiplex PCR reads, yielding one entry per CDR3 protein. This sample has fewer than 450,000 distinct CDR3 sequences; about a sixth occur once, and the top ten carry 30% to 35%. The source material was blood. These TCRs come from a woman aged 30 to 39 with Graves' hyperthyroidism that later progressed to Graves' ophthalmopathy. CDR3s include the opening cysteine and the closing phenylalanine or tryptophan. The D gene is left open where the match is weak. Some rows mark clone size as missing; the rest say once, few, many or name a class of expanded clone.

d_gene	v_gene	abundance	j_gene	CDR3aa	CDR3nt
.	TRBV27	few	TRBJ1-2	CASSPLGGAGGYTF	TGTGCCAGCAGCCCACTTGGGGGGGCGGGCGGCTACACCTTC
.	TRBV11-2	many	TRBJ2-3	CASTREHTQYF	TGTGCCAGCACCAGAGAACATACGCAGTATTTT
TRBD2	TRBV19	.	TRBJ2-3	CASSTRLAVLTDTQYF	TGTGCCAGTAGTACCCGACTAGCCGTGCTGACAGATACGCAGTATTTT
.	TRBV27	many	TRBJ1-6	CASRDTRFSYNSPLHF	TGTGCCAGCAGAGACACTCGATTCTCCTATAATTCACCCCTCCACTTT
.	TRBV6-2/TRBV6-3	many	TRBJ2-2	CASSSTSAGELFF	TGTGCCAGCAGTTCTACTAGTGCCGGGGAGCTGTTTTTT
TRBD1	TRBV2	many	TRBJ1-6	CASNHQTGYNSPLHF	TGTGCCAGCAACCACCAGACAGGGTATAATTCACCCCTCCACTTT
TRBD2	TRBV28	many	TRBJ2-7	CASSPNSGRERYEQYF	TGTGCCAGCAGTCCAAATAGCGGGAGAGAGCGATACGAGCAGTACTTC
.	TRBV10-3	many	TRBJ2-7	CAISESSRTTFSYEQYF	TGTGCCATCAGTGAGTCGTCCCGGACTACCTTTTCCTACGAGCAGTACTTC
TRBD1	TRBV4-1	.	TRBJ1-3	CASSQPRQGLRPGNTIYF	TGCGCCAGCAGCCAACCAAGACAGGGGTTACGCCCTGGAAACACCATATATTTT
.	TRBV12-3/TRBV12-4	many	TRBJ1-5	CASSLVHYSNQPQHF	TGTGCCAGCAGTTTAGTCCATTATAGCAATCAGCCCCAGCATTTT
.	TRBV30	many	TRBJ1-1	CAWIRQSNTEAFF	TGTGCCTGGATCAGACAGAGTAACACTGAAGCTTTCTTT
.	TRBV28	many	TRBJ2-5	CASSLAGQVGTQYF	TGTGCCAGCAGTTTAGCAGGGCAAGTCGGGACCCAGTACTTC
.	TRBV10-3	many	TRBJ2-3	CAIGDEGPDTQYF	TGTGCCATCGGGGACGAAGGCCCAGATACGCAGTATTTT
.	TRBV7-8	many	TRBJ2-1	CASSLAPTISYNEQFF	TGTGCCAGCAGCTTAGCGCCCACCATCTCCTACAATGAGCAGTTCTTC
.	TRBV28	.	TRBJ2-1	CASSLSISSYNEQFF	TGTGCCAGCAGTCTTTCTATTAGCTCCTACAATGAGCAGTTCTTC
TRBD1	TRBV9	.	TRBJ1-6	CASSPGGDSPLHF	TGTGCCAGCAGCCCAGGGGGGGACAGCCCACTCCACTTT
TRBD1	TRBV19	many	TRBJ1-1	CASSITTGATEAFF	TGTGCCAGTAGTATTACAACAGGGGCAACTGAAGCTTTCTTT
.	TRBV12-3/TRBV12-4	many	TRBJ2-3	CASRPRLSSTDTQYF	TGTGCCAGCAGACCGCGGCTATCTAGCACAGATACGCAGTATTTT
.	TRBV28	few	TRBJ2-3	CASSPGGAGTDTQYF	TGTGCCAGCAGTCCAGGCGGGGCCGGTACAGATACGCAGTATTTT
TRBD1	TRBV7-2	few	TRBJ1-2	CASSLAARGLGYTF	TGTGCCAGCAGCTTAGCCGCCAGGGGGCTTGGCTACACCTTC
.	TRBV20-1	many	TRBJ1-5	CSARAWGNQPQHF	TGCAGTGCTAGAGCTTGGGGAAATCAGCCCCAGCATTTT
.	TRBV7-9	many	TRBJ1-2	CASSLQGREIYGYTF	TGTGCCAGCAGCTTACAAGGGCGGGAGATCTATGGCTACACCTTC
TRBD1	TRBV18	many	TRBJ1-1	CASSYRLAGGDTEAFF	TGTGCCAGCTCTTATAGGCTCGCAGGGGGTGACACTGAAGCTTTCTTT
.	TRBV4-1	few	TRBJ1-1	CASSDGTSDTEAFF	TGCGCCAGCAGCGACGGGACCTCCGACACTGAAGCTTTCTTT
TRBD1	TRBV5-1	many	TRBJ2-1	CASSLGTGSSEQFF	TGCGCCAGCAGCTTGGGGACAGGGTCTAGTGAGCAGTTCTTC
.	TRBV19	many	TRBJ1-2	CASSTLKPGLGNYGYTF	TGTGCCAGTAGCACACTAAAGCCGGGACTGGGTAACTATGGCTACACCTTC
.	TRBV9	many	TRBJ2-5	CASSVVSKGETQYF	TGTGCCAGCAGCGTAGTGTCAAAAGGGGAGACCCAGTACTTC
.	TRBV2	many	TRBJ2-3	CAREGATADTQYF	TGTGCCAGGGAGGGGGCGACGGCAGATACGCAGTATTTT
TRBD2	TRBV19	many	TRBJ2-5	CASSIAGGMETQYF	TGTGCCAGTAGTATAGCGGGAGGCATGGAGACCCAGTACTTC
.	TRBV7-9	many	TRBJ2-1	CASSFSETYNEQFF	TGTGCCAGCAGCTTTAGCGAAACCTACAATGAGCAGTTCTTC
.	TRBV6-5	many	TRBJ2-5	CASTPLFGAPGTQYF	TGTGCCAGCACCCCTCTTTTCGGGGCCCCGGGGACCCAGTACTTC
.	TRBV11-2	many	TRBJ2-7	CASSLELGFYEQYF	TGTGCCAGCAGCTTAGAGCTGGGGTTTTACGAGCAGTACTTC
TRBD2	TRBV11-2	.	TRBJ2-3	CASSLKGLAGDGTDTQYF	TGTGCCAGCAGCTTAAAGGGGCTAGCGGGAGACGGCACAGATACGCAGTATTTT
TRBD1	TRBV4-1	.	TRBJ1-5	CASSHGTGGLISNQPQHF	TGCGCCAGCAGCCATGGGACAGGGGGCCTGATTAGCAATCAGCCCCAGCATTTT
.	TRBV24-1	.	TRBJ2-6	CATSDPVVSGANVLTF	TGTGCCACCAGTGACCCAGTAGTCTCTGGGGCCAACGTCCTGACTTTC
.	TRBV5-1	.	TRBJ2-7	CASSLGVPLGEQYF	TGCGCCAGCAGCTTGGGGGTGCCTTTGGGGGAGCAGTACTTC
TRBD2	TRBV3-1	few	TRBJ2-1	CASSQDFLLTSAVPNVKVQFF	TGTGCCAGCAGCCAAGATTTCCTTTTGACTAGCGCGGTGCCCAATGTTAAGGTGCAGTTCTTC
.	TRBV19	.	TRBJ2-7	CASSPGTFDEQYF	TGTGCCAGTAGTCCCGGGACTTTTGACGAGCAGTACTTC
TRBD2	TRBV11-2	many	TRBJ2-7	CASSFSGPPHEQYF	TGTGCCAGCAGCTTTAGCGGGCCCCCCCACGAGCAGTACTTC
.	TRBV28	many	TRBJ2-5	CASSSNLRLVETQYF	TGTGCCAGCAGTTCCAATCTCAGGTTGGTGGAGACCCAGTACTTC
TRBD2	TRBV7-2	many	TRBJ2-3	CATQKGTSGADTQYF	TGTGCCACTCAAAAGGGGACTAGCGGGGCAGATACGCAGTATTTT
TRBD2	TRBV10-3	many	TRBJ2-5	CAISVVAGGGETQYF	TGTGCCATCAGTGTCGTTGCGGGAGGCGGAGAGACCCAGTACTTC
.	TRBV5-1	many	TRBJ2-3	CASSLVAASTDTQYF	TGCGCCAGCAGCTTGGTGGCAGCTAGCACAGATACGCAGTATTTT
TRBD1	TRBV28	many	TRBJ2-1	CASSTIQGTVSYNEQFF	TGTGCCAGCAGTACCATACAAGGGACAGTCTCCTACAATGAGCAGTTCTTC
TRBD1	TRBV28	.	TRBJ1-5	CASSSPGQGSDQPQHF	TGTGCCAGCAGTTCGCCGGGACAGGGGTCCGATCAGCCCCAGCATTTT